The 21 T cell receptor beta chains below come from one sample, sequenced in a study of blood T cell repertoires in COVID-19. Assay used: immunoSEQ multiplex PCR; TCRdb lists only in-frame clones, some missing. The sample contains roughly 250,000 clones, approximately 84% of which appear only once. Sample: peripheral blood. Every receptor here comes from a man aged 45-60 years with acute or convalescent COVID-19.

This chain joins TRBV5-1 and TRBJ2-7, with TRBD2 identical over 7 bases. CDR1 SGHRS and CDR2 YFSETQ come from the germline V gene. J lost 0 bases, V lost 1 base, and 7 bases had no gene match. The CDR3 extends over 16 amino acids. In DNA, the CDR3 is TGCGCCAGCAGCTTGCCGGGGGGTTCGACCTCCTACGAGCAGTACTTC. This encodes CASSLPGGSTSYEQYF.

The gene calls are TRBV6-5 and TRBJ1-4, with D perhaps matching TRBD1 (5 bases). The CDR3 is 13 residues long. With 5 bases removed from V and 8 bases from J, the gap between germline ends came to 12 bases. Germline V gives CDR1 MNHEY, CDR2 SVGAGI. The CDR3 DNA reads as TGTGCCAGCAGTCAGCAGGGTTTCGAAAAACTGTTTTTT. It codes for CASSQQGFEKLFF.

CDR3 bases: TGTGCCAGCAGCCAATTGACAGGGACCTACGAGCAGTACTTC. Its protein is CASSQLTGTYEQYF. The chain links TRBV14 to TRBJ2-7; 7 nucleotides align to TRBD1. CDR1 and CDR2 from the germline V gene are SGHDN and FVKESK. With 2 bases clipped from V and 2 bases from J, the junction kept 3 bases outside the gene matches. This CDR3 is built from 14 residues.

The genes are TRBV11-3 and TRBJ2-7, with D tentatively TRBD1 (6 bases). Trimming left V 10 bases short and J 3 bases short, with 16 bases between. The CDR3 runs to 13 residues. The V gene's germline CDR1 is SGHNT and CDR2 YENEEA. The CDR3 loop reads CATAEQGSYEQYF. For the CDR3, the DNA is TGTGCCACCGCAGAACAGGGAAGCTACGAGCAGTACTTC. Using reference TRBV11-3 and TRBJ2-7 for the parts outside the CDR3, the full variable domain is EAGVVQSPRYKIIEKKQPVAFWCNPISGHNTLYWYLQNLGQGPELLIRYENEEAVDDSQLPKDRFSAERLKGVDSTLKIQPAELGDSAVYLCATAEQGSYEQYFGPGTRLTVT.

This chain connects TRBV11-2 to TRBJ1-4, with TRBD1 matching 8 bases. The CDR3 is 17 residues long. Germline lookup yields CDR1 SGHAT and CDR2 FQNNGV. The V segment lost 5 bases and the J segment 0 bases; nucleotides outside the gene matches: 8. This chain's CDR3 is CASSRRTGPTTNEKLFF. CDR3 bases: TGTGCCAGCAGCCGTCGGACAGGGCCTACAACTAATGAAAAACTGTTTTTT.

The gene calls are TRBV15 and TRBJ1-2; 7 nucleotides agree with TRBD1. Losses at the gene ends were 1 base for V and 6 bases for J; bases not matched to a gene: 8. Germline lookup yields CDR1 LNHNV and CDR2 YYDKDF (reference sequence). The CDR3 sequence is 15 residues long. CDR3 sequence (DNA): TGTGCCACCAGCAGAGGAGGGGGCGTTCTAAATGGCTACACCTTC. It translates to CATSRGGGVLNGYTF.

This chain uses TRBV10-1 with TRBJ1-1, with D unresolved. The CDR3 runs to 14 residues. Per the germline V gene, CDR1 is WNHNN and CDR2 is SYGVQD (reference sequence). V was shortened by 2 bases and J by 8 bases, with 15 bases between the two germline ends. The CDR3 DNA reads TGCGCCAGCAGTGAGGAGGGCCTTGCGGGGGAAGCTTTCTTT. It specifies CASSEEGLAGEAFF.

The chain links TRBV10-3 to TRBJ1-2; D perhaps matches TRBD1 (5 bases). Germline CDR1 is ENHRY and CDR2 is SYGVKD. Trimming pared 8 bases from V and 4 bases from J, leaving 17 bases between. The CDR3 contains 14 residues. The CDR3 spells CAIEDSRLGYGYTF. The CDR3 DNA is TGTGCCATCGAAGACAGCCGCCTAGGCTATGGCTACACCTTC.

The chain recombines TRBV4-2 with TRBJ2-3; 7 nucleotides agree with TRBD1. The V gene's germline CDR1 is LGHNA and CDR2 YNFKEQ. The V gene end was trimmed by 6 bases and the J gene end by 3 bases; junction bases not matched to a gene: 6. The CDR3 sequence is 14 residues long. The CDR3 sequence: CASSTGTVTDTQYF. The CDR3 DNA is TGTGCCAGCAGTACCGGGACAGTAACAGATACGCAGTATTTT.

The CDR3 loop is CASSLAYREQYF. CDR3 in DNA: TGTGCCAGCAGCTTGGCGTACCGGGAGCAGTACTTC. V is TRBV5-4 and J is TRBJ2-7; D gene unclear. The length of the CDR3 is 12 residues. The germline V gene encodes CDR1 SGHNT and CDR2 YYREEE (reference sequence). V was cut by 0 bases and J by 7 bases, with 8 bases left in between. Variable domain in full (rest from reference TRBV5-4 and TRBJ2-7): ETGVTQSPTHLIKTRGQQVTLRCSSQSGHNTVSWYQQALGQGPQFIFQYYREEENGRGNFPPRFSGLQFPNYSSELNVNALELDDSALYLCASSLAYREQYFGPGTRLTVT.

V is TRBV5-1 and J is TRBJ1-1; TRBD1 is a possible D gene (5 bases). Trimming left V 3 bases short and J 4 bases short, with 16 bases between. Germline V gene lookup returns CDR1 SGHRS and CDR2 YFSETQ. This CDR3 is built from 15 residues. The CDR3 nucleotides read TGCGCCAGCAGCTCTTATGGCAGGGTTATCACTGAAGCTTTCTTT. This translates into CASSSYGRVITEAFF.

The CDR3 protein is CASGLAGGFQETQYF. The CDR3, as DNA: TGTGCCAGCGGGCTAGCGGGGGGTTTTCAAGAGACCCAGTACTTC. The chain uses TRBV5-4 and TRBJ2-5; 11 bases align to TRBD2. This CDR3 comprises 15 residues. V shed 7 bases, J shed 2 bases, and the junction held 7 bases outside the gene matches. Germline loops: CDR1 SGHNT, CDR2 YYREEE (reference sequence).

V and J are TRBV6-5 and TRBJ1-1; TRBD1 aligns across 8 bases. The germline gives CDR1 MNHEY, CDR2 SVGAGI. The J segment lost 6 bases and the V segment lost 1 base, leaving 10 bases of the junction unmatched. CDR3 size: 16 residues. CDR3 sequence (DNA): TGTGCCAGCAGTTACTTCATGGACAGGGTTGACTCTGAAGCTTTCTTT. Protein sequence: CASSYFMDRVDSEAFF.

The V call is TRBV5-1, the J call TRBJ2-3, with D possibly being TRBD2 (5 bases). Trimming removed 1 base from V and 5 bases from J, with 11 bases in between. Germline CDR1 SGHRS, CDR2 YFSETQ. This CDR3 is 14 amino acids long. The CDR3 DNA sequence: TGCGCCAGCAGCTTGTACGGGGAAGAAGATACGCAGTATTTT. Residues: CASSLYGEEDTQYF. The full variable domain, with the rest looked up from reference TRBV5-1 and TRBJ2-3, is KAGVTQTPRYLIKTRGQQVTLSCSPISGHRSVSWYQQTPGQGLQFLFEYFSETQRNKGNFPGRFSGRQFSNSRSEMNVSTLELGDSALYLCASSLYGEEDTQYFGPGTRLTVL.

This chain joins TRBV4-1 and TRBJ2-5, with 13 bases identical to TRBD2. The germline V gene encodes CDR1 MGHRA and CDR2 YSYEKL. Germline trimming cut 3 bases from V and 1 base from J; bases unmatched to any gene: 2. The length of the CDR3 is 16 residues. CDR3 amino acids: CASSQGLAGIQETQYF. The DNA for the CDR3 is TGCGCCAGCAGCCAGGGACTAGCGGGGATCCAAGAGACCCAGTACTTC.

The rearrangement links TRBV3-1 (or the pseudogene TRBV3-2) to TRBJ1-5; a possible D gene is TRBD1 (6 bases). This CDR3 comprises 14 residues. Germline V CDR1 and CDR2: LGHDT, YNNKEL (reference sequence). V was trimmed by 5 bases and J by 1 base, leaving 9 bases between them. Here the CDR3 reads CASSSRGSNQPQHF. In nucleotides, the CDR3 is TGTGCCAGCAGCTCCAGGGGAAGCAATCAGCCCCAGCATTTT.

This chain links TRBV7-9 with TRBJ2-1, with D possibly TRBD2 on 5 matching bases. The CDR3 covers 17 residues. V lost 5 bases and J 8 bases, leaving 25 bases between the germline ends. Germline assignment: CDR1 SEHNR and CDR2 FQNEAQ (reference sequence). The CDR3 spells CASSQGRLTHIMDEQFF. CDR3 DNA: TGTGCCAGCAGCCAAGGGAGACTGACGCACATCATGGATGAGCAGTTCTTC.

The CDR3 nucleotides read TGTGCCAGCAGTGAAGCGGGACAGTACAATCAGCCCCAGCATTTT. This gives the protein CASSEAGQYNQPQHF. J is TRBJ1-5 and V is TRBV2; 7 nucleotides line up with TRBD1. The CDR3 spans 15 residues. The V segment lost 0 bases and the J segment 3 bases; nucleotides outside the gene matches: 2. Germline CDR1 and CDR2: SNHLY and FYNNEI.

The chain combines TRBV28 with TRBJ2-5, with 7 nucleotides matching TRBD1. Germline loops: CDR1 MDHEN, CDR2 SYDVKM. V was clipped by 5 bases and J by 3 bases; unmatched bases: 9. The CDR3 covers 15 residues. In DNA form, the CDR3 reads TGTGCCAGCAGTCTCTCCGGGACAGCAAAAGAGACCCAGTACTTC. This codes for CASSLSGTAKETQYF.

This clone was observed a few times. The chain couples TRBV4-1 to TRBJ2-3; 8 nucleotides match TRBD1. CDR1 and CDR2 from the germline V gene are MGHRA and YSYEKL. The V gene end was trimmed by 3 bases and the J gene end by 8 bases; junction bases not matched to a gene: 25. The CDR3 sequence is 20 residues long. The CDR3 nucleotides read TGCGCCAGCAGCCAGGGCGACAGGGGCTCTTCGAAGGTGGGCACACGTACGCAGTATTTT. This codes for CASSQGDRGSSKVGTRTQYF.

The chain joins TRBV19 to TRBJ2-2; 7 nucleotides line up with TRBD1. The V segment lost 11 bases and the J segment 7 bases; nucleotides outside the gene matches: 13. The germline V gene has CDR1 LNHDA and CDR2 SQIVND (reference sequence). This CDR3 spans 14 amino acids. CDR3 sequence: CASRKQGYSGELFF. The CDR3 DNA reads TGTGCCTCGCGGAAACAGGGGTACAGCGGGGAGCTGTTTTTT.